Below are 15 T cell receptor beta chains sequenced from a single sample in a study of OX40 agonist ivuxolimab in advanced cancers. Assay used: immunoSEQ multiplex PCR; TCRdb lists only in-frame clones, some missing. The sample lists some 18,000 clones, 60% to 80% seen once, with around 15% in the top ten. The input for sequencing was CD4+ or CD8+ T cells sorted from blood, taken in a trial of the OX40 agonist ivuxolimab. These receptors originate from an adult with an advanced solid tumor such as melanoma, head and neck, liver or kidney cancer.

This clone was counted a few times. The chain employs TRBV28 and TRBJ2-3; TRBD2 matches at 8 bases. Trimming cost V 3 bases and J 4 bases; bases outside gene matches: 3. Germline CDR1 is MDHEN and CDR2 is SYDVKM. CDR3 length: 14 amino acids. Written as DNA, the CDR3 is TGTGCCAGCAGTTTTACGGGAGGGGCAGATACGCAGTATTTT. Its translation: CASSFTGGADTQYF.

The chain links TRBV11-2 to TRBJ2-7; D gene ambiguous. Germline V gene data show CDR1 as SGHAT and CDR2 as FQNNGV. The CDR3 contains 11 residues. Trimming took off 3 bases at V and 4 bases at J, with 4 bases between the two ends. In DNA, the CDR3 is TGTGCCAGCAGCTTGAAGTACGAGCAGTACTTC. Its translation is CASSLKYEQYF.

The chain employs TRBV11-1 and TRBJ2-5; the D gene is possibly TRBD1 (6 bases). Per the germline V gene, CDR1 is SGHAT and CDR2 is FQDESV (reference sequence). The V and J ends lost 5 bases and 2 bases respectively, with 9 bases between them. This CDR3 has 13 amino acids. The CDR3 coding sequence is TGTGCCAGCAGCAGGGGGATTCAAGAGACCCAGTACTTC. Amino acid sequence: CASSRGIQETQYF.

V and J are TRBV4-3 and TRBJ1-4; D is possibly TRBD1 (6 bases). Trimming pared 3 bases from V and 3 bases from J, leaving 14 bases between. CDR1 LGHNA and CDR2 YSLEER come from the germline V gene. CDR3 size: 16 residues. CDR3 amino acids: CASSHFTGQPNEKLFF. The CDR3 nucleotides read TGCGCCAGCAGCCATTTTACAGGACAGCCTAATGAAAAACTGTTTTTT.

The V and J genes are TRBV11-2 and TRBJ2-1, with D perhaps matching TRBD2 (6 bases). V was shortened by 1 base and J by 13 bases, with 17 bases between the two germline ends. Germline CDR1 is SGHAT and CDR2 is FQNNGV. The CDR3 contains 14 residues. CDR3: CASSLASGDMIQFF. CDR3 nucleotide sequence: TGTGCCAGCAGCTTAGCATCGGGAGATATGATTCAGTTCTTC.

The V call is TRBV28, the J call TRBJ2-4, with D uncertain. Germline V lookup: CDR1 MDHEN, CDR2 SYDVKM. This CDR3 spans 16 amino acids. V lost 1 base to trimming and J lost 6 bases, with 16 bases between them. The CDR3 reads CASSLLSQSGRNIQYF. In nucleotides, the CDR3 is TGTGCCAGCAGTTTATTGTCCCAAAGTGGACGAAACATTCAGTACTTC.

The CDR3 protein is CASSLDPSGVYNEQFF. The DNA for the CDR3 is TGTGCCAGCAGCTTAGACCCTAGCGGAGTCTACAATGAGCAGTTCTTC. The gene calls are TRBV7-2 and TRBJ2-1; 7 bases map to TRBD2. The CDR3 spans 16 residues. Germline trimming cut 1 base from V and 3 bases from J; bases unmatched to any gene: 6. Per the germline V gene, CDR1 is SGHTA and CDR2 is FQGNSA.

The chain combines TRBV11-2 with TRBJ2-5; 8 bases map to TRBD1. Unmatched junction bases numbered 8, after V lost 4 bases and J lost 4 bases. The CDR3 sequence is 15 residues long. The germline V gene encodes CDR1 SGHAT and CDR2 FQNNGV. As DNA, the CDR3 is TGTGCCAGCAGCTCGTCGGACAGGGTGGGAGAGACCCAGTACTTC. Protein sequence: CASSSSDRVGETQYF.

V is TRBV7-6 and J is TRBJ2-7; no clear D. The V and J ends lost 2 bases and 2 bases respectively, with 10 bases between them. This CDR3 contains 14 residues. Germline lookup yields CDR1 SGHVS and CDR2 FNYEAQ. CDR3 sequence reads: CASSLRLGAYEQYF. The CDR3, as DNA: TGTGCCAGCAGCTTACGGCTAGGAGCCTACGAGCAGTACTTC.

The J gene is TRBJ2-1, the V gene TRBV29-1, with D possibly being TRBD1 or TRBD2 (5 bases each). Trimming took 3 bases from V and 2 from J, leaving 17 bases between them. The germline V gene has CDR1 SQVTM and CDR2 ANQGSEA. The CDR3 spans 16 residues. CDR3 residues: CSVERAGWHAYNEQFF. CDR3 in DNA: TGCAGCGTTGAGAGGGCAGGGTGGCATGCCTACAATGAGCAGTTCTTC.

This chain's CDR3 is CASSEEGQGADTEAFF. CDR3 in DNA: TGCGCCAGCAGTGAGGAGGGACAGGGGGCCGACACTGAAGCTTTCTTT. The rearrangement joins TRBV10-1 to TRBJ1-1; 12 positions match TRBD1. The V and J ends lost 2 bases and 3 bases, in that order; junction bases with no gene match: 4. The CDR3 spans 16 residues. Germline-derived CDR1 and CDR2 are WNHNN and SYGVQD (reference sequence).

This rearrangement joins TRBV29-1 to TRBJ1-2, with 8 bases that match TRBD1. Trimming at V came to 5 bases and at J to 6 bases, leaving 5 bases not matched to a gene. Germline CDR1 and CDR2: SQVTM and ANQGSEA. The CDR3 runs 12 residues. DNA of the CDR3: TGCAGCGTTATAGACAGGGGAAATGGCTACACCTTC. It encodes CSVIDRGNGYTF.

V and J are TRBV7-9 and TRBJ2-7, with 8 bases identical to TRBD2. The junction had 1 base not matched to a gene; V was cut back by 3 bases and J by 0 bases. The CDR3 has 14 residues. CDR1 and CDR2 (germline): SEHNR, FQNEAQ (reference sequence). This CDR3 is CASSLSGSSYEQYF. The CDR3 region has the DNA TGTGCCAGCAGCTTGAGCGGGAGCTCCTACGAGCAGTACTTC.

The genes are TRBV7-9 and TRBJ2-4, with 9 bases identical to TRBD1. With V trimmed by 3 bases and J by 5 bases, 5 bases remained unmatched. In germline, CDR1 is SEHNR, CDR2 FQNEAQ (reference sequence). The length of the CDR3 is 15 residues. In DNA, the CDR3 is TGTGCCAGCAGCTTTACAGGGGGCCGGGAAAACATTCAGTACTTC. It yields the protein CASSFTGGRENIQYF.

The V gene is TRBV28, the J gene TRBJ1-5, with TRBD1 as a possible D gene (5 bases). The CDR3 extends over 15 amino acids. Deletions cut 6 bases from V and 0 bases from J, with 12 bases between. Germline CDR1 is MDHEN and CDR2 is SYDVKM. CDR3 in DNA: TGTGCCAGCAGCCCCGGGACCGATAGCAATCAGCCCCAGCATTTT. It specifies CASSPGTDSNQPQHF.